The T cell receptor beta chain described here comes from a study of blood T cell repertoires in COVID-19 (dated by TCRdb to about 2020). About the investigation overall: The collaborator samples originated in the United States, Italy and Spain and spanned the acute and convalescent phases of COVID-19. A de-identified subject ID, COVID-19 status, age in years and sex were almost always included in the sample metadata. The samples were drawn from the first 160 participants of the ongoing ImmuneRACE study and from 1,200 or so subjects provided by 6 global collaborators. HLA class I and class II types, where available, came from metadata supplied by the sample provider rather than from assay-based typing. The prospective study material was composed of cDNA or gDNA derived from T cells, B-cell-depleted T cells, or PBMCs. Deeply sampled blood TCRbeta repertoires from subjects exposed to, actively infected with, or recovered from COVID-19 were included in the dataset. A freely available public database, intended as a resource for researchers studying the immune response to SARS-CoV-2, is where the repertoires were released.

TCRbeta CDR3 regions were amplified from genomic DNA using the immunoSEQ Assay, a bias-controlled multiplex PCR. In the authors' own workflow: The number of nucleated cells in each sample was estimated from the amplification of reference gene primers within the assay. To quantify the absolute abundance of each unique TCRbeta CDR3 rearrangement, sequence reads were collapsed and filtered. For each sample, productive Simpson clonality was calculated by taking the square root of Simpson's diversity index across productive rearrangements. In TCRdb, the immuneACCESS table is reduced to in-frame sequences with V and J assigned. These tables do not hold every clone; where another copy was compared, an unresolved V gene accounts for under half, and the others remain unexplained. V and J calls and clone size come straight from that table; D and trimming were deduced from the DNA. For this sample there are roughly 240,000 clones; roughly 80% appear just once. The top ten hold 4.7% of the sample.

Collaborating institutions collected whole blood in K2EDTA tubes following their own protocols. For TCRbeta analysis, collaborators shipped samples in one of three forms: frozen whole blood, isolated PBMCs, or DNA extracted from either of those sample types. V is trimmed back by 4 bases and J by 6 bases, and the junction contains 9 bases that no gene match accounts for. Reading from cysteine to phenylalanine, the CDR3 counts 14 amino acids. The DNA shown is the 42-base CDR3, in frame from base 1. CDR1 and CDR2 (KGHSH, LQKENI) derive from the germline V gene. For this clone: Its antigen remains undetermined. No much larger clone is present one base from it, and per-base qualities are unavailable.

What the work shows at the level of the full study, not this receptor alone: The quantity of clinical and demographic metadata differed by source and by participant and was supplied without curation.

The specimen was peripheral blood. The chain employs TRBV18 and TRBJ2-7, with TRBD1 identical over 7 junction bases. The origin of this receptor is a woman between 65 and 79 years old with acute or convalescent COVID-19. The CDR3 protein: CASSLGQPGGEQYF. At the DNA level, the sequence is TGTGCCAGCTCACTGGGACAGCCAGGCGGCGAGCAGTACTTC.